The next 5 T cell receptor beta chains were all read from a single sample in a study of blood T cell repertoires in COVID-19 (TCRdb year 2020). Receptors were amplified or captured by the immunoSEQ multiplex PCR assay. TCRdb limited this immuneACCESS table to in-frame rearrangements with V and J called. A share of clones is missing; checked studies link under half to unresolved V genes, and the rest is unexplained. The table for this sample lists 90,000 to 110,000 clones; about four fifths of them were counted only once. The ten most abundant clones make up 7.5% to 10% of the sample. The material sequenced was peripheral blood. These receptors all come from a woman in her seventies with acute or convalescent COVID-19.

The rearrangement joins TRBV5-1 to TRBJ2-7; 11 nucleotides align to TRBD1. There are 14 residues in the CDR3. Germline CDR1 SGHRS, CDR2 YFSETQ. V shed 4 bases, J shed 6 bases, and the junction held 6 bases outside the gene matches. The CDR3 reads CASSNRTGGGEQYF. The DNA of the CDR3 is TGCGCCAGCAGCAACAGGACAGGGGGCGGCGAGCAGTACTTC.

The CDR3 DNA reads as TGCGCCAGCAGCTGGACCGGGACTAGGATTTACGAGCAGTACTTC. This gives the protein CASSWTGTRIYEQYF. The chain has TRBV5-1 and TRBJ2-7; TRBD2 agrees at 8 bases. Per germline, CDR1 SGHRS and CDR2 YFSETQ. This CDR3 spans 15 amino acids. The ends lost 3 bases at V and 4 bases at J; junction bases unmatched: 9.

There are a few counts of this clone. The chain recombines TRBV30 with TRBJ2-5; TRBD1 is a possible D gene (6 bases). The V end lost 1 base, the J end lost 0 bases, and 12 bases lay between the germline ends. Per the germline V gene, CDR1 is GTSNPN and CDR2 is SVGIG (reference sequence). This CDR3 region has 15 residues. As DNA, the CDR3 is TGTGCCTGGAGTGACCCGAGGGACAACCAAGAGACCCAGTACTTC. This encodes CAWSDPRDNQETQYF.

V is TRBV19 and J is TRBJ1-5; D unresolved. The CDR3 extends over 13 amino acids. Looked up from germline, CDR1 is LNHDA and CDR2 is SQIVND (reference sequence). The V end lost 3 bases, the J end lost 1 base, and 4 bases lay between the germline ends. The CDR3 reads CASSIQSNQPQHF. CDR3 bases: TGTGCCAGTAGTATCCAAAGCAATCAGCCCCAGCATTTT.

The V and J genes are TRBV7-2 and TRBJ1-3; 7 bases fit TRBD1. The CDR3 contains 16 residues. Germline V gene lookup returns CDR1 SGHTA and CDR2 FQGNSA. The V and J ends lost 8 bases and 4 bases, in that order; junction bases with no gene match: 14. The CDR3 region has the DNA TGTGCCAGCGATAGGATCGACAGGGTTAACGGAAACACCATATATTTT. Translated, it gives CASDRIDRVNGNTIYF. Using reference TRBV7-2 and TRBJ1-3 for the parts outside the CDR3, the full variable domain is GAGVSQSPSNKVTEKGKDVELRCDPISGHTALYWYRQSLGQGLEFLIYFQGNSAPDKSGLPSDRFSAERTGGSVSTLTIQRTQQEDSAVYLCASDRIDRVNGNTIYFGEGSWLTVV.